This T cell receptor beta chain was obtained from a study of Graves' ophthalmopathy and Graves' hyperthyroidism. Study findings and constraints: Blood also contained most of the expanded thyroid clonotypes above 0.001 frequency.

Germline V gene data show CDR1 as LGHNA and CDR2 as YNFKEQ. The CDR3 length is 14 residues. The ends lost 5 bases at V and 3 bases at J; junction bases unmatched: 5. The TCR beta CDR3 regions underwent amplification from RNA transcripts. First-round RT-PCR employed HTBI primers, with a second-round multiplex PCR after it. One entry per CDR3 protein results from TCRdb running MiXCR on the multiplex PCR reads. The sample records 300,000 to 350,000 distinct CDR3 sequences, roughly 15% being singletons. This clonotype was counted ten times or more. Its antigen is unknown. The sequenced material came from peripheral blood. The source is an adult man with Graves' ophthalmopathy. This chain joins TRBV4-2 and TRBJ1-1, with 8 bases lining up with TRBD1. Here the CDR3 reads CASSSSQGDTEAFF. The CDR3 DNA sequence: TGTGCCAGCAGCTCCTCACAGGGGGACACTGAAGCTTTCTTT.